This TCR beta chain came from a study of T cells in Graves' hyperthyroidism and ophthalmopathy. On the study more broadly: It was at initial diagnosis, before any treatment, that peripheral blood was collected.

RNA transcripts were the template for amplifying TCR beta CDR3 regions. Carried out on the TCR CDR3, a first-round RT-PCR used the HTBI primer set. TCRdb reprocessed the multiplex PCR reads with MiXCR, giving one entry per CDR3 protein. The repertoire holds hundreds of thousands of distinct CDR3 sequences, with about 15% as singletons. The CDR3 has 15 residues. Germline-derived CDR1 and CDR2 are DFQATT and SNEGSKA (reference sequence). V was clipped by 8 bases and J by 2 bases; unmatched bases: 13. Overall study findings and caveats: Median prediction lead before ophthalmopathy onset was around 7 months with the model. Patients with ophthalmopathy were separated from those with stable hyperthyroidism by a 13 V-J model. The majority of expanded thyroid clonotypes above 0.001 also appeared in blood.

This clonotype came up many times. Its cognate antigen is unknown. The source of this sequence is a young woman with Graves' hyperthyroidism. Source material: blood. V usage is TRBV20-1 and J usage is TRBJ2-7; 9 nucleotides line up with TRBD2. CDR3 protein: CSYPRSGTSPYEQYF. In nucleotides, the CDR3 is TGCAGTTACCCAAGATCCGGGACTAGCCCCTACGAGCAGTACTTC.